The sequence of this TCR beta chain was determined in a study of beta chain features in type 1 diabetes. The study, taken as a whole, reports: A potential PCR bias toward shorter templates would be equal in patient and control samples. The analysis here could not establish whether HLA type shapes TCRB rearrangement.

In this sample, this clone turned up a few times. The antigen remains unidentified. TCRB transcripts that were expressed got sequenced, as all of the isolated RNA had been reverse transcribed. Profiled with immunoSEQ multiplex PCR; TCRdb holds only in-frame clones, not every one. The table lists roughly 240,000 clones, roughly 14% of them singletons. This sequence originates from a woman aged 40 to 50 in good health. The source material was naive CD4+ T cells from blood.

CDR3 sequence (DNA): TGTGCCAGCAGTTACTTAGCGGGGGGGCCGACAGATACGCAGTATTTT. This gives the protein CASSYLAGGPTDTQYF. The chain recombines TRBV6-5 with TRBJ2-3; 11 nucleotides line up with TRBD2. Germline values: CDR1 MNHEY, CDR2 SVGAGI. This CDR3 has 16 amino acids. The junction had 3 bases not matched to a gene; V was cut back by 1 base and J by 3 bases.